This T cell receptor (beta chain) was sequenced during a study of blood T cell repertoires in COVID-19 (dated by TCRdb to 2018 to 2020). Background on the whole study: Samples from collaborators originated in the United States, Italy and Spain and spanned both the acute and convalescent phases of COVID-19. The prospective study material was composed of cDNA or gDNA derived from T cells, B-cell-depleted T cells, or PBMCs. Deeply sampled blood TCRbeta repertoires from subjects exposed to, actively infected with, or recovered from COVID-19 were included in the dataset. A freely available public database, intended as a resource for researchers studying the immune response to SARS-CoV-2, is where the repertoires were released. Samples came from the ongoing ImmuneRACE study (first 160 participants) plus 1,254 subjects from 6 global collaborators. The sample metadata nearly always contained a de-identified subject ID, COVID-19 status, age in years and sex. Where HLA class I and class II types were available, the types were taken from metadata supplied by the sample provider, not from assay-based typing. Overall study results and their limits: The amount of clinical and demographic metadata varied by source and participant and was provided uncurated.

One collaborating source in Seattle enrolled patients while the patients were actively infected and followed the patients over time throughout the course of disease. The collaborating institutions used their own protocols to collect whole blood in K2EDTA tubes. For TCRbeta analysis, collaborators shipped samples in one of three forms: frozen whole blood, isolated PBMCs, or DNA extracted from either of those sample types. The sample holds a few counts of this clone. Its specific antigen is unknown. It has no much larger one-base neighbor in the sample; base qualities were not kept. TCRbeta CDR3 regions were amplified from genomic DNA using the immunoSEQ Assay, a bias-controlled multiplex PCR. Per the original workflow: The number of nucleated cells in each sample was estimated from the amplification of reference gene primers within the assay. Sequence reads were collapsed and filtered to measure the absolute abundance of every unique TCRbeta CDR3 rearrangement. For each sample, productive Simpson clonality was calculated by taking the square root of Simpson's diversity index across productive rearrangements. TCRdb took over this immuneACCESS table, retaining in-frame rearrangements with V and J assigned. Such tables are incomplete; in checked studies, under half of the missing clones stem from an unresolved V gene, and the remainder is unexplained. From that table come the V and J calls and clone size; the DNA was used to work out D and trimming. Across this sample there are some 120,000 clones, with roughly nine tenths seen only once. Approximately 5% of the sample rests with the top ten.

The germline V end is reduced by 2 bases and the J end by 9 bases; junction bases left unmatched: 8. From its cysteine to its phenylalanine, the CDR3 spans 15 amino acids. Only the CDR3 portion is preserved as DNA: 45 bases, with reading frame beginning at the first base. Via the germline V gene, CDR1 is SGHRS and CDR2 YFSETQ. Source material: peripheral blood. This clonotype was sampled from a man aged 55 to 70 with COVID-19, enrolled during active disease. The receptor chain draws on TRBV5-1 and TRBJ2-1; 10 junctional bases match TRBD2. Here the CDR3 is given as CASSLGLAGDGEQFF. The base sequence is TGCGCCAGCAGCTTAGGGCTAGCGGGAGACGGTGAGCAGTTCTTC.